The clone carrying this T cell receptor beta chain was seen a few times. CDR1 is SEHNR, CDR2 FQNEAQ, per germline (reference sequence). The V end was cut by 8 bases, the J end by 4 bases, with 15 bases between. The CDR3 has 13 residues. One entry per CDR3 protein results from TCRdb running MiXCR on the RT-PCR reads. In the table there are hundreds of thousands of distinct CDR3 sequences, 12% to 15% of which are singletons. The V and J genes are TRBV7-9 and TRBJ2-7; the D is unclear. The sequence was collected from a female donor in good health, serving as a healthy control. Sample: memory CD4+ T cells from blood. The CDR3 coding sequence is TGTGCCAGCGGGTGGGGTAGTGTGTACGAGCAGTACTTC. Translating it yields CASGWGSVYEQYF.